This T cell receptor (beta chain) came from a study of blood T cell repertoires in COVID-19. Study as a whole: PBMCs, B-cell-depleted T cells, or T cells were the source of the cDNA or gDNA that made up the material.

This CDR3 contains 15 residues. Trimming cost V 2 bases and J 4 bases; bases outside gene matches: 3. CDR1 SGHTA and CDR2 FQGNSA come from the germline V gene. TCRdb keeps only in-frame clones here, not all; method: immunoSEQ multiplex PCR. The profile shows around 270,000 clones, under 90% of them singletons. The source is a man aged 55 to 70 with acute or convalescent COVID-19. The chain has TRBV7-2 and TRBJ2-7, with 12 bases that match TRBD2. The sequenced material came from peripheral blood. Here the CDR3 reads CASSLLAGGPYEQYF. The CDR3 DNA reads as TGTGCCAGCAGCTTACTAGCGGGAGGGCCGTACGAGCAGTACTTC.